The 31 T cell receptor beta chains in this list originate from one sample, sequenced in a study of OX40 agonist ivuxolimab in advanced cancers. This table comes from immunoSEQ multiplex PCR, and its TCRdb copy is limited to in-frame clones, with some not included. The profile shows around 66,000 clones, around 90% of them singletons. This sample comprised CD4+ or CD8+ T cells sorted from blood, obtained in a trial of the OX40 agonist ivuxolimab. The source is an adult with an advanced solid tumor such as melanoma, head and neck, liver or kidney cancer.

The rearrangement joins TRBV6-5 to TRBJ2-5; TRBD1 matches 9 bases. The CDR3 runs 15 residues. V was pared by 0 bases and J by 4 bases, with 3 bases of the junction left unmatched. Germline V gene sequence: CDR1 MNHEY, CDR2 SVGAGI. The CDR3 spells CASSYSTTGGETQYF. CDR3 nucleotide sequence: TGTGCCAGCAGTTACTCGACGACAGGGGGAGAGACCCAGTACTTC.

The V call is TRBV18, the J call TRBJ2-5; D not certain. The CDR3 runs to 11 residues. Trimming removed 6 bases from V and 1 base from J, with 3 bases in between. Germline V gene sequence: CDR1 KGHSH, CDR2 LQKENI. CDR3 sequence: CASSGQETQYF. Here the CDR3 DNA reads TGTGCCAGCTCGGGCCAAGAGACCCAGTACTTC.

The V gene is TRBV10-2, the J gene TRBJ2-3, with D hard to call. CDR1 and CDR2 (germline): WSHSY, SAAADI. The CDR3 is 16 amino acids. V shed 6 bases and J shed 0 bases, with 16 bases lying between them. CDR3 in DNA: TGCGCCAGCAGGGGCAGACGGCAGTACAGCACAGATACGCAGTATTTT. Protein: CASRGRRQYSTDTQYF.

This clone has a single count. The junction departs from the called germline gene at one end, perhaps through a read error. The V and J genes are TRBV9 and TRBJ2-1; weak D call: TRBD2 (5 bases). The CDR3 consists of 13 residues. Germline V CDR1 and CDR2: SGDLS, YYNGEE. Here the CDR3 DNA reads TGCCGGTGGAGGCCACCCCAAAAAAATGAGCAGTTCTTC. Translating gives CRWRPPQKNEQFF.

V usage is TRBV5-6 and J usage is TRBJ2-3; D remains ambiguous. Germline V CDR1 and CDR2: SGHDT, YYEEEE. The CDR3 is 13 residues long. Trimming stripped 0 bases from V and 3 bases from J, with 5 bases between. DNA of the CDR3: TGTGCCAGCAGCTTGGAAGCAACAGATACGCAGTATTTT. It codes for CASSLEATDTQYF.

This clone showed up just once. A junction boundary mismatches the germline segment, possibly from a read error. The genes are TRBV25-1 and TRBJ1-3, with TRBD1 matching 11 bases. Per germline, CDR1 MGHDK and CDR2 SYGVNS. This CDR3 region has 17 residues. CDR3 residues: CASRDQSSGTGGSTIYF. CDR3 bases: TGTGCCAGCAGGGATCAAAGCTCCGGGACAGGGGGAAGCACCATATATTTT. Together with reference TRBV25-1 and TRBJ1-3, the CDR3 gives the full variable domain: EADIYQTPRYLVIGTGKKITLECSQTMGHDKMYWYQQDPGMELHLIHYSYGVNSTEKGDLSSESTVSRIRTEHFPLTLESARPSHTSQYLCASRDQSSGTGGSTIYFGEGSWLTVV.

CDR3 loop: CASSLPRMGYGNTIYF. For the CDR3, the DNA is TGTGCCAGCAGCTTACCGAGAATGGGGTACGGAAACACCATATATTTT. The chain has TRBV11-2 and TRBJ1-3, with D unclear. There are 16 residues in the CDR3. V lost 2 bases to trimming and J lost 4 bases, with 15 bases between them. CDR1 SGHAT and CDR2 FQNNGV come from the germline V gene.

The genes are TRBV5-1 and TRBJ2-7; 10 nucleotides agree with TRBD2. This CDR3 has 16 amino acids. The germline V gene encodes CDR1 SGHRS and CDR2 YFSETQ. With 4 bases clipped from V and 2 bases from J, the junction kept 9 bases outside the gene matches. The CDR3 DNA is TGCGCCAGCAGCCCACTTTCTAGCGGGGGTGCCTACGAGCAGTACTTC. Residues: CASSPLSSGGAYEQYF.

This chain uses TRBV6-5 with TRBJ1-2, with D unresolved. Germline V gene sequence: CDR1 MNHEY, CDR2 SVGAGI. The CDR3 spans 14 residues. The germline V and J ends were trimmed by 5 bases and 2 bases, with 12 bases remaining between them. The CDR3 coding sequence is TGTGCCAGCAGTACCCCCGGGAAAAACTATGGCTACACCTTC. Protein: CASSTPGKNYGYTF.

Concerning this clone itself: The sample contains more than one DNA sequence encoding this CDR3. The chain joins TRBV7-2 to TRBJ2-5; no clear D gene. Per the germline V gene, CDR1 is SGHTA and CDR2 is FQGNSA. Trimming removed 1 base at V and 5 bases at J, with 11 bases between. This CDR3 region has 14 residues. The CDR3 region is CASSLGGSQETQYF. The CDR3 DNA follows: TGTGCCAGCAGCTTAGGGGGTTCCCAGGAGACCCAGTACTTC.

This sequence joins TRBV19 and TRBJ1-2; D is unclear. Germline loops: CDR1 LNHDA, CDR2 SQIVND (reference sequence). CDR3 size: 14 residues. Deletions cut 0 bases from V and 8 bases from J, with 13 bases between. CDR3 sequence reads: CASSIDLYTRGYTF. Here the CDR3 DNA reads TGTGCCAGTAGTATAGATCTTTATACTCGGGGCTACACCTTC.

The chain is built from TRBV19 and TRBJ2-5, with a tentative D call TRBD1 (6 bases). The CDR3 is made up of 15 amino acids. Germline V gives CDR1 LNHDA, CDR2 SQIVND (reference sequence). V lost 5 bases and J lost 1, with 14 bases in between. The CDR3 bases are TGTGCCAGTAGTCCCAGGGGAAACTTCCAAGAGACCCAGTACTTC. Translation: CASSPRGNFQETQYF. The whole variable domain, filled in from reference TRBV19 and TRBJ2-5, reads DGGITQSPKYLFRKEGQNVTLSCEQNLNHDAMYWYRQDPGQGLRLIYYSQIVNDFQKGDIAEGYSVSREKKESFPLTVTSAQKNPTAFYLCASSPRGNFQETQYFGPGTRLLVL.

The chain carries TRBV21-1 and TRBJ1-2; the table's TRBD1 call for D was not verified on the DNA. TRBV21-1 is deemed a pseudogene. This CDR3 has 15 amino acids. CDR3: CASSIRTGGDYGYTF. CDR3 bases: TGTGCCAGCAGCATAAGGACAGGGGGAGACTATGGCTACACCTTC.

This chain uses TRBV5-1 with TRBJ1-2, with no clear D. Trimming left V 4 bases short and J 3 bases short, with 16 bases between. The CDR3 totals 15 residues. Germline V gene sequence: CDR1 SGHRS, CDR2 YFSETQ. The CDR3 sequence: CASSRSTDGYYGYTF. In DNA, the CDR3 is TGCGCCAGCAGCAGATCCACGGACGGATACTATGGCTACACCTTC.

V usage is TRBV6-1 and J usage is TRBJ2-1, with 9 positions matching TRBD1. The ends lost 7 bases at V and 6 bases at J; junction bases unmatched: 7. The CDR3 loop spans 14 amino acids. CDR1 and CDR2 from the germline V gene are MNHNS and SASEGT. For the CDR3, the DNA is TGTGCCAGCAACCCCCGGGACAGGGCCAATGAGCAGTTCTTC. Protein: CASNPRDRANEQFF.

This rearrangement joins TRBV2 to TRBJ2-7, with unresolved D. The length of the CDR3 is 12 residues. Trimming took off 6 bases at V and 2 bases at J, with 8 bases between the two ends. Germline values: CDR1 SNHLY, CDR2 FYNNEI. CDR3 in amino acids: CASRDGAYEQYF. The CDR3 DNA is TGTGCCAGCAGGGACGGAGCCTACGAGCAGTACTTC. The whole variable domain, remainder taken from reference TRBV2 and TRBJ2-7, is EPEVTQTPSHQVTQMGQEVILRCVPISNHLYFYWYRQILGQKVEFLVSFYNNEISEKSEIFDDQFSVERPDGSNFTLKIRSTKLEDSAMYFCASRDGAYEQYFGPGTRLTVT.

The rearrangement joins TRBV20-1 to TRBJ2-5; no definite D call. The CDR3 runs 11 residues. Germline V lookup: CDR1 DFQATT, CDR2 SNEGSKA (reference sequence). Trimming took 3 bases from V and 2 from J, leaving 4 bases between them. The CDR3 coding sequence is TGCAGTGCTAGTCCTCAAGAGACCCAGTACTTC. This codes for CSASPQETQYF.

The chain has TRBV27 and TRBJ1-3; weak D call: TRBD1 (5 bases). The V gene lost 4 bases and the J gene lost 2 bases, with 15 bases spanning the gap. CDR1 is MNHEY and CDR2 is SMNVEV in the germline V gene (reference sequence). This CDR3 comprises 16 residues. CDR3 protein: CASSSRGPRPGNTIYF. The CDR3 nucleotides are TGTGCCAGCAGTTCGAGGGGACCGCGACCTGGAAACACCATATATTTT.

The V call is TRBV29-1, the J call TRBJ2-2; 11 bases are a match to TRBD2. V shed 6 bases, J shed 4 bases, and the junction held 7 bases outside the gene matches. This CDR3 spans 15 amino acids. Germline V gene sequence: CDR1 SQVTM, CDR2 ANQGSEA. CDR3 in amino acids: CSVKPGTSGTGELFF. The CDR3 nucleotides read TGCAGCGTCAAACCCGGGACTAGCGGCACCGGGGAGCTGTTTTTT.

V and J are TRBV6-4 and TRBJ2-7, with TRBD2 matching over 11 bases. The CDR3 sequence is 16 residues long. CDR1 and CDR2 from the germline V gene are MRHNA and SNTAGT. The ends lost 6 bases at V and 2 bases at J; junction bases unmatched: 9. The CDR3 DNA is TGTGCCAGCAGGGGGATAGCGGGGGGGAGAGCCTACGAGCAGTACTTC. It translates to CASRGIAGGRAYEQYF.

This rearrangement joins TRBV14 to TRBJ2-1, with no clear D. CDR1 and CDR2 (germline): SGHDN, FVKESK. The CDR3 is 13 amino acids. V dropped 3 bases and J dropped 6 bases, with 9 bases sitting between them. The CDR3 region is CASSQVIGNEQFF. CDR3 in DNA: TGTGCCAGCAGCCAGGTAATTGGCAATGAGCAGTTCTTC.

CDR3 DNA: TGTGCCAGCAAACCGGGACAGGGCAACACTGAAGCTTTCTTT. It codes for CASKPGQGNTEAFF. This sequence joins TRBV18 and TRBJ1-1; 9 bases line up with TRBD1. V shed 8 bases, J shed 2 bases, and the junction held 6 bases outside the gene matches. CDR1 KGHSH and CDR2 LQKENI come from the germline V gene. The CDR3 contains 14 residues.

This clone has just one count. This sequence joins TRBV7-2 and TRBJ2-3; D not certain. The CDR3 spans 13 residues. V lost 6 bases, J lost 1 base, and 8 bases lay in between. In germline, CDR1 is SGHTA, CDR2 FQGNSA. The CDR3 loop is CASSPSRTDTQYF. Here the CDR3 DNA reads TGTGCCAGCAGTCCGTCCCGCACAGATACGCAGTATTTT.

V gene TRBV30 combines with J gene TRBJ2-3, with TRBD1 as a possible D gene (5 bases). Per germline, CDR1 GTSNPN and CDR2 SVGIG (reference sequence). The V gene lost 4 bases and the J gene lost 5 bases, with 7 bases spanning the gap. The CDR3 runs 11 residues. CDR3 sequence (DNA): TGTGCCTGGACAGGGAAAGATACGCAGTATTTT. It translates to CAWTGKDTQYF.

CDR3 in DNA: TGTGCCAGCAGCTTAGTGGCTAGCGGGGGTCGAGAAGCAGATACGCAGTATTTT. This encodes CASSLVASGGREADTQYF. The chain combines TRBV7-8 with TRBJ2-3; TRBD2 matches 10 bases. Per germline, CDR1 SGHVS and CDR2 FQNEAQ. The CDR3 has 18 residues. V shed 1 base and J 4 bases; nucleotides not matched to a gene: 11.

The chain is built from TRBV6-1 and TRBJ2-1, with 14 bases lining up with TRBD2. The ends lost 1 base at V and 10 bases at J; junction bases unmatched: 3. CDR3 length: 15 residues. Germline CDR1 and CDR2: MNHNS and SASEGT. The DNA for the CDR3 is TGTGCCAGCAGTGAAGGGACTAGCGGGGGGACCGAGCAGTTCTTC. Its protein is CASSEGTSGGTEQFF.

This sequence joins TRBV2 and TRBJ1-5; 7 nucleotides match TRBD1. Germline-derived CDR1 and CDR2 are SNHLY and FYNNEI. The CDR3 is 15 amino acids. Trimming at V came to 0 bases and at J to 7 bases, leaving 6 bases not matched to a gene. CDR3 protein: CASSEAGKQGQPQHF. DNA of the CDR3: TGTGCCAGCAGTGAAGCGGGTAAACAGGGGCAGCCCCAGCATTTT.

This clone has a single count. This chain connects TRBV7-2 to TRBJ1-2; tentative D call: TRBD1 (5 bases). CDR3 length: 14 residues. Germline V CDR1 and CDR2: SGHTA, FQGNSA. Deletions cut 5 bases from V and 3 bases from J, with 13 bases between. The chain's CDR3 is CASSPGGQDYGYTF. CDR3 sequence (DNA): TGTGCCAGCAGCCCTGGGGGTCAGGACTATGGCTACACCTTC. Drawing the rest from reference TRBV7-2 and TRBJ1-2, the complete variable domain is GAGVSQSPSNKVTEKGKDVELRCDPISGHTALYWYRQSLGQGLEFLIYFQGNSAPDKSGLPSDRFSAERTGGSVSTLTIQRTQQEDSAVYLCASSPGGQDYGYTFGSGTRLTVV.

V and J are TRBV6-5 and TRBJ2-5, with D tentatively TRBD1 (5 bases). The CDR3 contains 15 residues. Germline V gene sequence: CDR1 MNHEY, CDR2 SVGAGI. The V gene lost 6 bases and the J gene lost 1 base, with 15 bases spanning the gap. The DNA for the CDR3 is TGTGCCAGCAGGAAGACCTGGGGCTCCCAAGAGACCCAGTACTTC. Translation gives CASRKTWGSQETQYF.

The J gene is TRBJ2-5, the V gene TRBV19, with TRBD2 matching 9 bases. The germline gives CDR1 LNHDA, CDR2 SQIVND (reference sequence). The CDR3 contains 19 residues. After removal of 5 bases from V and 1 base from J, the junction contained 17 bases not matched to a gene. The CDR3 DNA is TGTGCCAGTAGTGTGACCATGGGGCGGGGGGGCCGAATCCAAGAGACCCAGTACTTC. Translation gives CASSVTMGRGGRIQETQYF.

V is TRBV6-4 and J is TRBJ1-2, with D perhaps matching TRBD1 (6 bases). The V end lost 2 bases, the J end lost 5 bases, and 15 bases lay between the germline ends. The CDR3 loop spans 15 amino acids. Per the germline V gene, CDR1 is MRHNA and CDR2 is SNTAGT. CDR3 loop: CASSDRPGEGYGYTF. The CDR3 DNA sequence: TGTGCCAGCAGTGACAGGCCAGGGGAGGGGTATGGCTACACCTTC.